This is a list of T cell receptor beta chains from one sample in a study of graft-versus-host responses after intestinal transplantation. Assay: immunoSEQ multiplex PCR; the TCRdb copy retains only in-frame clones and omits some. The sample has about 29,000 clones; about 92% are singletons. Sequenced here: PBMCs, sampled roughly 68 days after intestinal transplant. These receptors were collected from a human patient who received an intestinal transplant, so some T cells may come from the graft donor. The CDR3 runs from the conserved cysteine through the conserved F or W. Fields, in order: clone size, D gene, V gene, J gene, CDR3 protein, CDR3 DNA. A D gene is named only where the DNA matches it firmly. Some rows mark clone size as missing; the rest say once, few, many or name a class of expanded clone.

size: -; D: -; V: TRBV6-5; J: TRBJ2-2; CDR3: CASTVREPTGELFF; DNA: TGTGCCAGCACCGTCCGGGAGCCGACCGGGGAGCTGTTTTTT
size: -; D: TRBD1; V: TRBV2; J: TRBJ1-2; CDR3: CASVGQGVFGYTF; DNA: TGTGCCAGCGTCGGACAGGGGGTCTTTGGCTACACCTTC
size: -; D: TRBD2; V: TRBV5-5; J: TRBJ2-7; CDR3: CASSLPTSGTSYEQYF; DNA: TGTGCCAGCAGCTTGCCGACTAGCGGGACGTCCTACGAGCAGTACTTC
size: -; D: TRBD1; V: TRBV9; J: TRBJ2-1; CDR3: CASSVGGTGNNEQFF; DNA: TGTGCCAGCAGCGTAGGCGGGACAGGCAACAATGAGCAGTTCTTC
size: once; D: TRBD1; V: TRBV27; J: TRBJ1-1; CDR3: CASSRQGRTEAFF; DNA: TGTGCCAGCAGCCGACAGGGGAGAACTGAAGCTTTCTTT
size: -; D: -; V: TRBV7-6; J: TRBJ1-6; CDR3: CASSSTGQNSPLHF; DNA: TGTGCCAGCAGCTCGACCGGACAGAATTCACCCCTCCACTTT
size: few; D: -; V: TRBV5-4; J: TRBJ2-7; CDR3: CASSLDRDANYEQYF; DNA: TGTGCCAGCAGCTTGGACCGGGACGCCAACTACGAGCAGTACTTC
size: -; D: TRBD2; V: TRBV5-5; J: TRBJ2-3; CDR3: CASSKAMPSLAATDTQYF; DNA: TGTGCCAGCAGCAAAGCTATGCCCTCACTAGCGGCGACAGATACGCAGTATTTT
size: -; D: -; V: TRBV5-8; J: TRBJ1-2; CDR3: CASSSPGLRLYGYTF; DNA: TGTGCCAGCAGCAGCCCGGGACTTAGGCTATATGGCTACACCTTC
size: -; D: TRBD2; V: TRBV9; J: TRBJ2-3; CDR3: CASGAPRTSGTDTQYF; DNA: TGTGCCAGCGGAGCCCCACGGACTAGCGGTACAGATACGCAGTATTTT
size: -; D: TRBD2; V: TRBV2; J: TRBJ2-7; CDR3: CASSEGLAGAYEQYF; DNA: TGTGCCAGCAGTGAGGGGCTAGCGGGGGCCTACGAGCAGTACTTC
size: -; D: -; V: TRBV5-1; J: TRBJ2-7; CDR3: CASSFLHREQYF; DNA: TGCGCCAGCAGCTTCCTTCACCGCGAGCAGTACTTC
size: -; D: TRBD2; V: TRBV30; J: TRBJ2-3; CDR3: CAGSGGTTDTQYF; DNA: TGTGCCGGTAGCGGGGGAACCACAGATACGCAGTATTTT
size: -; D: -; V: TRBV4-1; J: TRBJ2-3; CDR3: CASSQWGTVADTQYF; DNA: TGCGCCAGCAGCCAATGGGGGACTGTGGCAGATACGCAGTATTTT
size: once; D: TRBD1; V: TRBV6-6; J: TRBJ2-1; CDR3: CASSYGTGYSNEQFF; DNA: TGTGCCAGCAGTTACGGGACAGGGTACTCCAATGAGCAGTTCTTC
size: -; D: TRBD2; V: TRBV10-2; J: TRBJ2-7; CDR3: CASRAPGGMGEQYF; DNA: TGCGCCAGCAGAGCGCCGGGAGGCATGGGGGAGCAGTACTTC
size: -; D: -; V: TRBV19; J: TRBJ1-1; CDR3: CASHKRAETEAFF; DNA: TGTGCCAGTCACAAGCGGGCGGAAACTGAAGCTTTCTTT
size: -; D: TRBD1; V: TRBV29-1; J: TRBJ2-7; CDR3: CSVATGTGGNEQYF; DNA: TGCAGCGTTGCTACCGGGACAGGGGGCAACGAGCAGTACTTC
size: -; D: -; V: TRBV28; J: TRBJ1-4; CDR3: CASSLWKGGGNEKLFF; DNA: TGTGCCAGCAGTTTATGGAAAGGCGGTGGTAATGAAAAACTGTTTTTT
size: -; D: -; V: TRBV4-1; J: TRBJ2-3; CDR3: CASSQAPNDYSTQYF; DNA: TGCGCCAGCAGCCAAGCCCCGAACGACTACTCTACGCAGTATTTT
size: -; D: -; V: TRBV7-9; J: TRBJ2-3; CDR3: CASSLITDTQYF; DNA: TGTGCCAGCAGCTTGATCACAGATACGCAGTATTTT
size: -; D: TRBD1; V: TRBV19; J: TRBJ1-2; CDR3: CASSMSGGYGYTF; DNA: TGTGCCAGTAGTATGTCAGGGGGCTATGGCTACACCTTC
size: -; D: TRBD1; V: TRBV27; J: TRBJ2-7; CDR3: CASSMTGWGSYEQYF; DNA: TGTGCCAGCAGTATGACAGGGTGGGGTTCCTACGAGCAGTACTTC
size: -; D: TRBD2; V: TRBV5-8; J: TRBJ2-7; CDR3: CASSLGGLAGDYEQYF; DNA: TGTGCCAGCAGCTTGGGGGGACTAGCGGGGGACTACGAGCAGTACTTC
size: -; D: -; V: TRBV19; J: TRBJ1-5; CDR3: CASSQGYGNQPQHF; DNA: TGTGCCAGTAGTCAGGGGTATGGCAATCAGCCCCAGCATTTT
size: -; D: -; V: TRBV19; J: TRBJ1-5; CDR3: CASSAPLPGLGNQPQHF; DNA: TGTGCCAGTAGTGCCCCGTTACCCGGGCTTGGCAATCAGCCCCAGCATTTT
size: -; D: -; V: TRBV6-1; J: TRBJ2-1; CDR3: CASSEPGEFYNEQFF; DNA: TGTGCCAGCAGTGAACCGGGGGAGTTCTACAATGAGCAGTTCTTC
size: -; D: TRBD1; V: TRBV28; J: TRBJ1-4; CDR3: CASSSFDRANEKLFF; DNA: TGTGCCAGCAGTTCGTTCGACAGGGCCAATGAAAAACTGTTTTTT
size: -; D: TRBD2; V: TRBV19; J: TRBJ2-1; CDR3: CASSNSGSSYNEQFF; DNA: TGTGCCAGTAGCAATAGCGGGAGCTCCTACAATGAGCAGTTCTTC
size: -; D: -; V: TRBV10-2; J: TRBJ2-1; CDR3: CASSDIGGIDNNEQFF; DNA: TGCGCCAGCAGTGATATTGGGGGAATCGATAACAATGAGCAGTTCTTC
size: -; D: -; V: TRBV9; J: TRBJ1-2; CDR3: CASSVGTLGYYGYTF; DNA: TGTGCCAGCAGCGTAGGGACGTTGGGGTACTATGGCTACACCTTC
size: -; D: TRBD2; V: TRBV7-9; J: TRBJ2-7; CDR3: CASSLRFLAGGYEDEQYF; DNA: TGTGCCAGCAGCTTACGCTTCCTAGCGGGAGGATATGAAGACGAGCAGTACTTC
size: -; D: -; V: TRBV15; J: TRBJ2-5; CDR3: CATSGVRETQYF; DNA: TGTGCCACCAGCGGGGTTCGGGAGACCCAGTACTTC
size: -; D: -; V: TRBV2; J: TRBJ1-5; CDR3: CASSDSHQPQHF; DNA: TGTGCCAGCAGTGATTCCCATCAGCCCCAGCATTTT
size: -; D: -; V: TRBV7-2; J: TRBJ1-2; CDR3: CASSLGGGYTF; DNA: TGTGCCAGCAGCCTCGGAGGGGGCTACACCTTC
size: -; D: TRBD1; V: TRBV13; J: TRBJ1-1; CDR3: CASSSWDSVNTEAFF; DNA: TGTGCCAGCAGCTCGTGGGACAGTGTCAACACTGAAGCTTTCTTT
size: -; D: -; V: TRBV30; J: TRBJ1-2; CDR3: CAWSANTGIYGYTF; DNA: TGTGCCTGGAGCGCGAATACAGGGATCTATGGCTACACCTTC
size: -; D: -; V: TRBV7-6; J: TRBJ2-7; CDR3: CASSRGTDAQQYF; DNA: TGTGCCAGCAGCCGGGGAACGGATGCTCAGCAGTACTTC
size: -; D: TRBD1; V: TRBV7-2; J: TRBJ2-3; CDR3: CASSTTWDRGLDTQYF; DNA: TGTGCCAGCAGCACCACCTGGGACAGGGGTTTGGATACGCAGTATTTT
size: -; D: -; V: TRBV6-5; J: TRBJ1-1; CDR3: CASSWAAGAPTEAFF; DNA: TGTGCCAGCAGTTGGGCGGCAGGGGCTCCCACTGAAGCTTTCTTT
size: -; D: -; V: TRBV6-5; J: TRBJ2-5; CDR3: CASSPWREQETQYF; DNA: TGTGCCAGCAGCCCCTGGAGGGAGCAAGAGACCCAGTACTTC
size: -; D: -; V: TRBV12-5; J: TRBJ2-7; CDR3: CASGLLPYEQYF; DNA: TGTGCTAGTGGTTTGTTGCCCTACGAGCAGTACTTC
size: -; D: TRBD1; V: TRBV19; J: TRBJ1-5; CDR3: CASSGTADQPQHF; DNA: TGTGCCAGTAGTGGGACAGCGGATCAGCCCCAGCATTTT
size: -; D: -; V: TRBV19; J: TRBJ2-7; CDR3: CASSSWTNSYEQYF; DNA: TGTGCCAGTAGTTCATGGACTAACTCCTACGAGCAGTACTTC
size: -; D: -; V: TRBV4-1; J: TRBJ1-4; CDR3: CASSPFIRLMGKLFF; DNA: TGCGCCAGCAGCCCCTTCATTAGACTAATGGGAAAACTGTTTTTT
size: -; D: -; V: TRBV19; J: TRBJ1-1; CDR3: CASSMGAGATEAFF; DNA: TGTGCCAGTAGTATGGGGGCAGGAGCCACTGAAGCTTTCTTT
size: few; D: -; V: TRBV2; J: TRBJ1-1; CDR3: CASSWQGGATEAFF; DNA: TGTGCCAGCAGTTGGCAAGGAGGCGCCACTGAAGCTTTCTTT
size: -; D: -; V: TRBV27; J: TRBJ1-2; CDR3: CASSSFQAGRTYGYTF; DNA: TGTGCCAGCAGTTCATTTCAGGCAGGGAGGACTTATGGCTACACCTTC
size: -; D: TRBD1; V: TRBV5-1; J: TRBJ1-2; CDR3: CASSLEGTGGQANYGYTF; DNA: TGCGCCAGCAGCTTGGAAGGGACAGGGGGCCAAGCTAACTATGGCTACACCTTC
size: -; D: -; V: TRBV7-8; J: TRBJ2-5; CDR3: CASSLALQETQYF; DNA: TGTGCCAGCAGCTTAGCTCTTCAAGAGACCCAGTACTTC
size: -; D: -; V: TRBV28; J: TRBJ1-5; CDR3: CASSSRHSYSNQPQHF; DNA: TGTGCCAGCAGTTCCCGACACAGTTATAGCAATCAGCCCCAGCATTTT
size: -; D: TRBD1; V: TRBV2; J: TRBJ2-5; CDR3: CASSDFVRDRGRGGFETQYF; DNA: TGTGCCAGCAGTGATTTTGTCCGGGACAGGGGGCGCGGAGGCTTCGAGACCCAGTACTTC
size: -; D: -; V: TRBV11-3; J: TRBJ2-1; CDR3: CASSWTTYNEQFF; DNA: TGTGCCAGCAGCTGGACTACCTACAATGAGCAGTTCTTC